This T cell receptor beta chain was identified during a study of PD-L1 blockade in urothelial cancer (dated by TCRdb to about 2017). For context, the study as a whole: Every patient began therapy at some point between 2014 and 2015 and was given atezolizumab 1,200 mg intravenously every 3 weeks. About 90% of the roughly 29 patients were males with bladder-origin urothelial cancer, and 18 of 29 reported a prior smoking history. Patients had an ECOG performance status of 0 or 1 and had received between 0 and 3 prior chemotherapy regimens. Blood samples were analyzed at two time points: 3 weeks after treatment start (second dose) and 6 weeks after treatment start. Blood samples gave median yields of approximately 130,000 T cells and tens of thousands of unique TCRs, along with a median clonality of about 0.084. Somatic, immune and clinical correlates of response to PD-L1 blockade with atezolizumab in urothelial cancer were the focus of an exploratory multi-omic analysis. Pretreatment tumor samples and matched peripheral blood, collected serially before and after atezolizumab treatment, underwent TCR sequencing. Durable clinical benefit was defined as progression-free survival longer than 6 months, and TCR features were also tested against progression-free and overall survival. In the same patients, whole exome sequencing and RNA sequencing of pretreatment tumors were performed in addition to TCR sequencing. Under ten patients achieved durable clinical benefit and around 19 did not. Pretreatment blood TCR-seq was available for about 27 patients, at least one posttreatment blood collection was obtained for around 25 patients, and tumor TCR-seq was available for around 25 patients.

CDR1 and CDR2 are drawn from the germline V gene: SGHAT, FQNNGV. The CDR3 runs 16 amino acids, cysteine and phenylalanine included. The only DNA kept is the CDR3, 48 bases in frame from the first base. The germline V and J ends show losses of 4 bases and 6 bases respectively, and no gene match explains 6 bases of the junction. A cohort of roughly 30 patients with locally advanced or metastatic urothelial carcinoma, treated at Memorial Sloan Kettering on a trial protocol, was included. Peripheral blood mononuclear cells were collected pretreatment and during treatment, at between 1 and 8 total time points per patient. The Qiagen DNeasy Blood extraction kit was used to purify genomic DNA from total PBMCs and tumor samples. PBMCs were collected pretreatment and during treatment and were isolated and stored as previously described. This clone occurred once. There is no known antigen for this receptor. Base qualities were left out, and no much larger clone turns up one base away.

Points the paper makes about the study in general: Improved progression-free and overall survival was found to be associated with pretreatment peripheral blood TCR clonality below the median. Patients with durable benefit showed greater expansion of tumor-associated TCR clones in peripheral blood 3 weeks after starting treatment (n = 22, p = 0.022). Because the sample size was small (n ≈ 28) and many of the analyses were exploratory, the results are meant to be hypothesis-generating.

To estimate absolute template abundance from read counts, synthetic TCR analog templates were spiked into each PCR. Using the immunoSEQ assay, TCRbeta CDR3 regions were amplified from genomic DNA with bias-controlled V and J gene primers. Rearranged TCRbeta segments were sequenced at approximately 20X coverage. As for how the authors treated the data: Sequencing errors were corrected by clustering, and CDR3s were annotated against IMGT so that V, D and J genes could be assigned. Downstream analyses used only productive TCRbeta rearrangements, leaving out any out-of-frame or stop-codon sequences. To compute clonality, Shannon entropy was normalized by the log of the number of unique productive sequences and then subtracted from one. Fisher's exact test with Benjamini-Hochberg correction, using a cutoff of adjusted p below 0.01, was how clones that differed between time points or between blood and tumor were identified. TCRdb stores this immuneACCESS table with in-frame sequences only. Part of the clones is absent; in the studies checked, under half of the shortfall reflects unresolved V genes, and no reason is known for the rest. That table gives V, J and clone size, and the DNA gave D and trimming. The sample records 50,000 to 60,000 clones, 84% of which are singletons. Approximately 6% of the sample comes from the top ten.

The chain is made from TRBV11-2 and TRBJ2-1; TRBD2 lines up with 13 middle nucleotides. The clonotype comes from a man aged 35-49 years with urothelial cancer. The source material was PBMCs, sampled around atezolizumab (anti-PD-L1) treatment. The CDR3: CASSSQGLAGFNEQFF. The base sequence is TGTGCCAGCAGCTCCCAGGGACTAGCGGGATTCAATGAGCAGTTCTTC.